This TCR beta chain derives from a study of shared clonotypes between healthy human individuals. Sequencing was performed with immunoSEQ multiplex PCR; in TCRdb, only in-frame clones are kept and a portion is missing. The sample holds a few million clones; 90% to 97% are singletons and the top ten take around 0.13%. The study, taken as a whole, reports: Clonotypes shared by all four donors outscored non-shared clonotypes in generation probability. What rarefaction showed was incomplete sorted-subset sequencing despite large depth.

This clone was recorded only once. What it binds is unknown. The ends were cut back, 0 bases at V and 5 bases at J, with 27 bases in the middle. The CDR3 is 19 residues long. Per the germline V gene, CDR1 is SGHRS and CDR2 is YFSETQ. The sequence was collected from a man between 18 and 29 years old in good health. The gene calls are TRBV5-1 and TRBJ2-7, with TRBD1 as a possible D gene (5 bases). What was sequenced was naive CD4+ T cells sorted from blood. The subset was: CD45RA+ positively selected. CDR3: CASSLGSTANVKSSHEQYF. The CDR3 coding sequence is TGCGCCAGCAGCTTGGGTTCGACAGCTAATGTGAAGTCCAGCCACGAGCAGTACTTC.